This T cell receptor beta chain was obtained from a study of low-dose radiotherapy and immunotherapy resistance in tumors. About the research overall: Intravenous nivolumab 240 mg every two weeks plus ipilimumab 1 mg/kg every six weeks was given to patients. The study gave patients oral aspirin 300 mg daily for four cycles from cycle 1 day 1.

TRAV- and TRBV-specific primers, spanning alpha and beta chains, primed first-strand cDNA. The TCRs were subjected to amplification over roughly 18 PCR cycles employing a constant-region primer in conjunction with a V-primer adapter. TCRdb re-called the reads with MiXCR, one entry per CDR3 protein. The table lists fewer than 20,000 distinct CDR3 sequences, less than 85% of them singletons. Unmatched junction bases numbered 1, after V lost 5 bases and J lost 6 bases. In germline, CDR1 is DFQATT, CDR2 SNEGSKA (reference sequence). The CDR3 extends over 11 amino acids. The therapy administered to donors comprised nivolumab, ipilimumab, aspirin, low-dose cyclophosphamide and low-dose radiotherapy. Inclusion covered patients whose advanced solid tumors lacked tumor-infiltrating lymphocytes.

The chain couples TRBV20-1 to TRBJ1-2; 9 bases fit TRBD1. The TCR comes from a human donor with advanced metastatic prostate, ovarian, gallbladder or colorectal cancer (not recorded which). This table probably holds off-target reads from a library built for another chain. CDR3 sequence reads: CSAGTGNGYTF. Here the CDR3 DNA reads TGCAGTGCTGGGACAGGGAATGGCTACACCTTC.